This paragraph covers one TCR beta chain sequence. This CDR3 is built from 16 residues. V was clipped by 5 bases and J by 2 bases; unmatched bases: 4. Germline CDR1 SEHNR, CDR2 FQNEAQ (reference sequence). The data are from a study of blood T cells in healthy people across ages. The use of a sample-barcoded 5' primer and a J-beta primer mix characterized a second PCR of roughly 7 to 12 cycles. MiXCR, applied by TCRdb to the 5' RACE reads, yields one record per CDR3 protein. Here the sample spans 1 million or so distinct CDR3 sequences, 20% to 25% being singletons. The same specimen was also included in a second study, on T cells of mothers and their children. Turning to that study: Mother-child pairs who were related displayed a slightly higher overlap than unrelated pairs, a difference that was non-significant.

The sequenced material came from blood. This sequence joins TRBV7-9 and TRBJ2-2, with 11 nucleotides matching TRBD2. This receptor was identified in a girl aged 2-10 years in good health. The DNA of the CDR3 is TGTGCCAGCAGCCCACTAGCGGGGGCTAACACCGGGGAGCTGTTTTTT. This encodes CASSPLAGANTGELFF.